The T cell receptor (beta chain) described here comes from a study of cytomegalovirus exposure and HLA in healthy donors. Study-level background: HLA-typed donors were the source of around 85 million unique TCRs held in an early data release.

This CDR3 is built from 14 residues. The V gene's germline CDR1 is SEHNR and CDR2 FQNEAQ (reference sequence). With V trimmed by 5 bases and J by 8 bases, 11 bases remained unmatched. Turning to this clone: The antigen is unknown.

With 60 Vbeta and 13 Jbeta primers, the PCR was carried out. Profiled with immunoSEQ multiplex PCR; TCRdb holds only in-frame clones, not every one. This table holds some 130,000 clones, about 80% found once. Study-level results: More clonal expansion characterized HLA-associated TCR beta chains than equally common others in a later analysis. It was reported in a later analysis that an Asian-associated ancestry cluster showed fewer N-insertions than the approximately 670-donor mean.

Sequenced input: PBMCs. The chain uses TRBV7-9 and TRBJ1-2; 7 bases map to TRBD1. This receptor was taken from a man under 40 in good health. This CDR3 is CASSPGTVRGGYTF. The CDR3 nucleotides are TGTGCCAGCAGCCCCGGGACAGTAAGAGGGGGCTACACCTTC.